The clone carrying this TCR beta chain was picked up a small number of times. Its specificity is not known. Building the TCR beta libraries relied on iRepertoire HTBI primers, and CDR3 regions underwent Arm-PCR. TCRdb re-analysed the multiplex PCR reads in MiXCR, keeping a single row per CDR3 protein. The table records 500,000 or so distinct CDR3 sequences, 16% of them present only once. Time point denoted: newly diagnosed GD, antithyroid drugs for less than 3 months. PBMC-derived RNA was used for the TCR library. The source of the sample is a study of regulatory T cells in long-lasting Graves disease. Study details: Antithyroid drugs had been given to newly diagnosed Graves' patients for under 3 months.

Trimming pared 0 bases from V and 4 bases from J, leaving 19 bases between. This CDR3 is built from 17 residues. The germline gives CDR1 MGHRA, CDR2 YSYEKL. Study-level findings and limits: Newly diagnosed patients shared more than 750 public clonotypes; persistent patients shared a few thousand. Persistent Graves' disease cases displayed lower TCR diversity than newly diagnosed ones.

This same sample was also part of a study on T cells in Graves' hyperthyroidism and ophthalmopathy. As that study records: An initial round of RT-PCR targeting the TCR CDR3 relied on the HTBI primer set.

This rearrangement joins TRBV4-1 to TRBJ2-7; tentatively, D is TRBD1 (6 bases). This receptor was obtained from a woman between 40 and 65 years old with Graves disease. Source: peripheral blood mononuclear cells (PBMCs), taken at new diagnosis, from a patient treated with antithyroid drugs. DNA of the CDR3: TGCGCCAGCAGCCAAGAAAAATCTGGACAGTCCAATTACGAGCAGTACTTC. Translating it yields CASSQEKSGQSNYEQYF.